This T cell receptor (beta chain) was identified during a study of technical replicates of blood from a handful of donors (dated by TCRdb to the late 2010s). As regards this clone: Its antigen is still unknown. No much larger clonotype is one base removed from it; base qualities were not supplied.

The junction shows trimming of 0 bases on V and 4 bases on J, and the gene matches do not reach 5 bases of it. The germline V gene (reference sequence) gives CDR1 as MNHEY and CDR2 as SMNVEV. Spanning cysteine to phenylalanine, the CDR3 consists of 16 amino acids. The kept DNA is CDR3 alone, 48 bases in frame from the first base. Libraries were built with the immunoSEQ multiplex PCR assay. TCRdb took over this immuneACCESS table, retaining in-frame rearrangements with V and J assigned. Such tables are incomplete; in checked studies, under half of the missing clones stem from an unresolved V gene, and the remainder is unexplained. Within this sample are about 97,000 clones, with less than 95% of them counted one time only. Of the sample, over 0.25% falls within the top ten clones.

Here the chain combines TRBV27 and TRBJ1-5, and 8 junctional nucleotides match TRBD1. The sample consisted of T cells isolated from PBMCs. This TCR was recovered from a human donor in good health. CDR3 loop: CASSLSTGEKNQPQHF. The nucleotide sequence is TGTGCCAGCAGTTTATCGACAGGGGAAAAAAATCAGCCCCAGCATTTT.